This is a list of T cell receptor beta chains from one sample in a study of shared clonotypes between healthy human individuals. The table came from immunoSEQ multiplex PCR; TCRdb's copy has only in-frame clones and leaves some out. The sample carries 900,000 to 1,200,000 clones, around 78% recorded once. Sequenced sample: memory CD4+ T cells from PBMCs. The receptor set was obtained from a young man in good health. Some clones in this sample may be carry-over from other donors' samples. CDR3s include the opening cysteine and the closing phenylalanine or tryptophan. Fields, in order: V gene, D gene, clone size, J gene, CDR3 DNA, CDR3 protein. D genes are given only for firm matches. The listing skips clone size in some rows; elsewhere it reads once, few, many or a size class.

v_call: TRBV5-6
d_call: -
clone_size: -
j_call: TRBJ2-3
cdr3_nt: TGTGCCAGCAGCTTGGAGCCCGGAGTTAGCACAGATACGCAGTATTTT
cdr3_aa: CASSLEPGVSTDTQYF

v_call: TRBV28
d_call: -
clone_size: once
j_call: TRBJ1-5
cdr3_nt: TGTGCCAGCAGTATACCTGCGGGACTTACTAATCAGCCCCAGCATTTT
cdr3_aa: CASSIPAGLTNQPQHF

v_call: TRBV5-3
d_call: TRBD2
clone_size: -
j_call: TRBJ2-2
cdr3_nt: TGTGCCAGAAGCTTGAGGTCCGGGAGGGCCTACACCGGGGAGCTGTTTTTT
cdr3_aa: CARSLRSGRAYTGELFF

v_call: TRBV4-2
d_call: -
clone_size: -
j_call: TRBJ1-3
cdr3_nt: TGTGCCAGCAGCCAAGTTTCGCGCGTTGGACAGACTGGAAACACCATATATTTT
cdr3_aa: CASSQVSRVGQTGNTIYF

v_call: TRBV11-2
d_call: -
clone_size: -
j_call: TRBJ2-1
cdr3_nt: TGTGCCAGCAGCTTACTAGCCGGTTCCTACAATGAGCAGTTCTTC
cdr3_aa: CASSLLAGSYNEQFF

v_call: TRBV30
d_call: TRBD1
clone_size: -
j_call: TRBJ2-1
cdr3_nt: TGTGCCTGGAGCCGAGACAGGGGCTCCTACAATGAGCAGTTCTTC
cdr3_aa: CAWSRDRGSYNEQFF

v_call: TRBV4-2
d_call: -
clone_size: few
j_call: TRBJ1-4
cdr3_nt: TGTGCCAGCAGCCAAATAGGACCTAATGAAAAACTGTTTTTT
cdr3_aa: CASSQIGPNEKLFF

v_call: TRBV30
d_call: TRBD1
clone_size: -
j_call: TRBJ1-5
cdr3_nt: TGTGCCTGGAGTCCACAGGGGGGAAATCAGCCCCAGCATTTT
cdr3_aa: CAWSPQGGNQPQHF

v_call: TRBV30
d_call: -
clone_size: -
j_call: TRBJ1-3
cdr3_nt: TGTGCCTGGAGGGATATTGGAAACACCATATATTTT
cdr3_aa: CAWRDIGNTIYF

v_call: TRBV27
d_call: -
clone_size: many
j_call: TRBJ1-1
cdr3_nt: TGTGCCAGCAGCTCCAGGTGGGAAGGGTTTCACACTGAAGCTTTCTTT
cdr3_aa: CASSSRWEGFHTEAFF

v_call: TRBV29-1
d_call: TRBD2
clone_size: -
j_call: TRBJ2-1
cdr3_nt: TGCAGCGTTGAGAGGACTAGCGGGAGGAATGAGCAGTTCTTC
cdr3_aa: CSVERTSGRNEQFF

v_call: TRBV7-2
d_call: -
clone_size: -
j_call: TRBJ2-3
cdr3_nt: TGTGCCAGCAGCCCGAATAGGGGCCCAGATACGCAGTATTTT
cdr3_aa: CASSPNRGPDTQYF

v_call: TRBV5-1
d_call: TRBD1
clone_size: -
j_call: TRBJ1-2
cdr3_nt: TGCGCCAGCAGCCTTACAGGGGGAACTACTAACTATGGCTACACCTTC
cdr3_aa: CASSLTGGTTNYGYTF

v_call: TRBV15
d_call: -
clone_size: -
j_call: TRBJ1-5
cdr3_nt: TGTGCCACCAGCAGAGAAAAACAGCCGAATCAGCCCCAGCATTTT
cdr3_aa: CATSREKQPNQPQHF

v_call: TRBV4-2
d_call: TRBD2
clone_size: -
j_call: TRBJ2-1
cdr3_nt: TGTGCCAGCAGCCAAGATCTGGGACTAGCGGGACATGAGCAGTTCTTC
cdr3_aa: CASSQDLGLAGHEQFF

v_call: TRBV6-5
d_call: -
clone_size: -
j_call: TRBJ2-2
cdr3_nt: TGTGCCAGCAGTCTTCCTGAACAGGGGGAGCTGTTTTTT
cdr3_aa: CASSLPEQGELFF

v_call: TRBV28
d_call: TRBD1
clone_size: once
j_call: TRBJ2-2
cdr3_nt: TGTGCCAGCAGTTATTACCGGACAGGGGGCCCCGGGGAGCTGTTTTTT
cdr3_aa: CASSYYRTGGPGELFF

v_call: TRBV28
d_call: TRBD2
clone_size: -
j_call: TRBJ2-1
cdr3_nt: TGTGCCACCCAGGGGCGGGAGGGCAGGTCCTACAATGAGCAGTTCTTC
cdr3_aa: CATQGREGRSYNEQFF

v_call: TRBV30
d_call: -
clone_size: -
j_call: TRBJ2-1
cdr3_nt: TGTGCCTGGAGTAGGGGGAGGGCCGACAATGAGCAGTTCTTC
cdr3_aa: CAWSRGRADNEQFF

v_call: TRBV5-4
d_call: TRBD1
clone_size: -
j_call: TRBJ1-2
cdr3_nt: TGTGCCAGCAGGTCCGGGACAGGGGGCGCTTACGGCTACACCTTC
cdr3_aa: CASRSGTGGAYGYTF

v_call: TRBV11-2
d_call: -
clone_size: many
j_call: TRBJ1-1
cdr3_nt: TGTGCCAGCAGCTTACAGGGAGTTGGGACTGAAGCTTTCTTT
cdr3_aa: CASSLQGVGTEAFF

v_call: TRBV5-1
d_call: TRBD1
clone_size: few
j_call: TRBJ2-5
cdr3_nt: TGCGCCAGCAGCTCACAGGGGGGAAGCTCGGAGACCCAGTACTTC
cdr3_aa: CASSSQGGSSETQYF

v_call: TRBV7-3
d_call: -
clone_size: -
j_call: TRBJ2-3
cdr3_nt: TGTGCCAGCAGCTTTGGTGCAGGGTTCACAGATACGCAGTATTTT
cdr3_aa: CASSFGAGFTDTQYF

v_call: TRBV5-1
d_call: -
clone_size: once
j_call: TRBJ1-5
cdr3_nt: TGCGCCAGCAGCTCCGACGGTAGCAATCAGCCCCAGCATTTT
cdr3_aa: CASSSDGSNQPQHF

v_call: TRBV19
d_call: -
clone_size: -
j_call: TRBJ2-7
cdr3_nt: TGTGCCAGTAGTACTTTAACCGGGGGACGGAGCTACGAGCAGTACTTC
cdr3_aa: CASSTLTGGRSYEQYF

v_call: TRBV5-1
d_call: TRBD1
clone_size: -
j_call: TRBJ2-7
cdr3_nt: TGCGCCAGCAGCCGGACAGGATCCTACGAGCAGTACTTC
cdr3_aa: CASSRTGSYEQYF

v_call: TRBV7-2
d_call: -
clone_size: -
j_call: TRBJ1-2
cdr3_nt: TGTGCCAGCAGCTTAATTGGCAGTTTTCTCTATGGCTACACCTTC
cdr3_aa: CASSLIGSFLYGYTF

v_call: TRBV14
d_call: -
clone_size: -
j_call: TRBJ2-3
cdr3_nt: TGTGCCAGCAGCCACTCACAGGGCCGGGGGCCAGATACGCAGTATTTT
cdr3_aa: CASSHSQGRGPDTQYF